This is a list of T cell receptor beta chains from one sample in a study of cytomegalovirus exposure and HLA in healthy donors. TCRdb's table, derived via immunoSEQ multiplex PCR, lists solely in-frame clones and lacks some. This table has roughly 190,000 clones, around 82% appearing once. Sequencing was done on a sample of PBMCs. The receptors originated from a woman aged 25 to 39 in good health and CMV-seropositive. Both conserved end residues are part of each CDR3. A D gene is named only where the DNA matches it firmly. A clone size is listed for some rows: how often the clone was seen (once, few, many), or a class if it is expanded.

cdr3_nt cdr3_aa j_call v_call clone_size d_call
TGTGCCAGCAGCCAAGTCCATCCAGGAGCGGGGGGTACCCAAGAGACCCAGTACTTC CASSQVHPGAGGTQETQYF TRBJ2-5 TRBV4-2 . TRBD2
TGTGCCAGCAGCCCCCTCGACAGGTTGGTGCAGCCCCAGCATTTT CASSPLDRLVQPQHF TRBJ1-5 TRBV28 . .
TGTGCCAGTAGTACCTTTAAAGGAGTAACGGCAGATACGCAGTATTTT CASSTFKGVTADTQYF TRBJ2-3 TRBV19 few .
TGCGCCAGCAGCCACCGGACAGGGGACAACATTCAGTACTTC CASSHRTGDNIQYF TRBJ2-4 TRBV4-3 . TRBD1
TGTGCCTGGAGTGTTGGGGGCGGCACCTACGAGCAGTACTTC CAWSVGGGTYEQYF TRBJ2-7 TRBV30 . .
TGTGCCAGCAGCCAAGTAGCGGGGGTACTTAATACGCAGTATTTT CASSQVAGVLNTQYF TRBJ2-3 TRBV14 . TRBD2
TGTTCCAGCAGCACATGGACAGGAGGAGATTATGGCTACACCTTC CSSSTWTGGDYGYTF TRBJ1-2 TRBV7-9 . TRBD1
TGTGCCAGCACCTCGCTCGGACAAAGCAACGAGCAGTACTTC CASTSLGQSNEQYF TRBJ2-7 TRBV28 once .
TGCGCCAGCAGCCAAGAAACTAGCCTCAACACAGATACGCAGTATTTT CASSQETSLNTDTQYF TRBJ2-3 TRBV4-3 once .
TGTGCCAGCAGTTTTCAGCGGGTGGGAACAGATACGCAGTATTTT CASSFQRVGTDTQYF TRBJ2-3 TRBV28 . .
TGTGCCAGCAGCCAAGACCACTCTAGCACAGATACGCAGTATTTT CASSQDHSSTDTQYF TRBJ2-3 TRBV4-2 . .
TGTGCCAGCAGTTTGGACAGGGCGTATGGCTACACCTTC CASSLDRAYGYTF TRBJ1-2 TRBV28 . TRBD1
TGTGCCGCATCAGGGGGATCGGGCAATCAGCCCCAGCATTTT CAASGGSGNQPQHF TRBJ1-5 TRBV10-3 . TRBD1
TGTGCCAGCAGCTCCGACAGCTACTACGAGCAGTACTTC CASSSDSYYEQYF TRBJ2-7 TRBV11-2 . .
TGTGCCAGCAGTTTGCTAGGACAGGGGAATTCACCCCTCCACTTT CASSLLGQGNSPLHF TRBJ1-6 TRBV6-5 . TRBD1
TGTGCCTGGAGTTCGGGACAGGGCGGAAAACAGCCCCAGCATTTT CAWSSGQGGKQPQHF TRBJ1-5 TRBV30 . TRBD1
TGTGCCAGCAGTGGGACTAGCGGAATAGAGACCCAGTACTTC CASSGTSGIETQYF TRBJ2-5 TRBV27 . TRBD2
TGTGCCAGCAGTTACGAAGCAAATCAGCCCCAGCATTTT CASSYEANQPQHF TRBJ1-5 TRBV27 . .
TGTGCCAGCAGTCGCGCGGATATTGGTGAGCAGTTCTTC CASSRADIGEQFF TRBJ2-1 TRBV7-6 . .
TGTGCCAGTAGTCCCATTGCGATTGCCGATGGCTACACCTTC CASSPIAIADGYTF TRBJ1-2 TRBV19 once .
TGTGCCAGCAGTAGACAGGGGGCGGGGAACTATGGCTACACCTTC CASSRQGAGNYGYTF TRBJ1-2 TRBV28 . TRBD1
TGCGCCAGCAGCCAAGAAGACAGGGTGAACACTGAAGCTTTCTTT CASSQEDRVNTEAFF TRBJ1-1 TRBV4-3 . TRBD1
TGTGCCAGCAGAACGGGACTAGCAGTTCGAGAGCAGTACTTC CASRTGLAVREQYF TRBJ2-5 TRBV28 once TRBD2
TGTGCCAGCAGCCAGGACACTTGGTACAATGAGCAGTTCTTC CASSQDTWYNEQFF TRBJ2-1 TRBV5-6 . .
TGCGCCAGCAGTGGCGAGGGAGCGGTTGACGAGCAGTACTTC CASSGEGAVDEQYF TRBJ2-7 TRBV10-1 . .
TGTGCCTGGAGTGTACTTAGGGAGCAAGAGACCCAGTACTTC CAWSVLREQETQYF TRBJ2-5 TRBV30 . .
TGTGCCATCAGTGAGTCAAGAGGACAGACTAATGAAAAACTGTTTTTT CAISESRGQTNEKLFF TRBJ1-4 TRBV10-3 . .
TGTGCCATCTCGGGGGATGTGACCTACAATGAGCAGTTCTTC CAISGDVTYNEQFF TRBJ2-1 TRBV28 . .
TGTGCCAGCAGCCCGCAACGGGACAGGGACCTCGGGGAGCTGTTTTTT CASSPQRDRDLGELFF TRBJ2-2 TRBV7-8 . TRBD1
TGTGCCAGCAGCCTAGACAGGAGGCAAGAGACCCAGTACTTC CASSLDRRQETQYF TRBJ2-5 TRBV5-4 . .
TGTGCCAGCAGCTTACCTACAGTCCTACCGGCCAACGTCCTGACTTTC CASSLPTVLPANVLTF TRBJ2-6 TRBV7-2 . .
TGTGCCAGCAGTGTCGACAGGGGGAGTAACATTCAGTACTTC CASSVDRGSNIQYF TRBJ2-4 TRBV6-4 . TRBD1
TGTGCCAGCAGCTCCTTTGGCGGGAGGTCCGACGACACCGGGGAGCTGTTTTTT CASSSFGGRSDDTGELFF TRBJ2-2 TRBV5-6 . TRBD2
TGTGCCAGCAGCTCCTGGACAGGGAATGGCACCGGGGAGCTGTTTTTT CASSSWTGNGTGELFF TRBJ2-2 TRBV11-3 . TRBD1
TGTGCCAGCAGCATTGGGACAGTCCCCTCCTACGAGCAGTACTTC CASSIGTVPSYEQYF TRBJ2-7 TRBV7-9 . TRBD1
TGTGCCAGCAGCTTTGTCTCCCTTTTCGGGGTGTCGTCTGAAAAACTGTTTTTT CASSFVSLFGVSSEKLFF TRBJ1-4 TRBV7-9 . .
TGTGCCAGCAGCTTAACGGACTACCAGGGATCCGGGGAGCTGTTTTTT CASSLTDYQGSGELFF TRBJ2-2 TRBV9 . .
TGTGCCAGCAGCTTACGGGGCCCTTTCGGGACAGGGGGTCCAGTAAGCACCTACGAGCAGTACTTC CASSLRGPFGTGGPVSTYEQYF TRBJ2-7 TRBV7-8 . TRBD1
TGTGCCAGCAGCTTGACAGGGGATCAGCCCCAGCATTTT CASSLTGDQPQHF TRBJ1-5 TRBV6-6 . TRBD1
TGTGCCAGCAGCGTAGGAGGGGGCCGGGAAGAGACCCAGTACTTC CASSVGGGREETQYF TRBJ2-5 TRBV9 . TRBD1
TGTGCCAGCAGCCTGACAGTGGAGATGAACACTGAAGCTTTCTTT CASSLTVEMNTEAFF TRBJ1-1 TRBV9 few .
TGCGCCAGCAGCAGACTAGCGGGAGTGGGCGAGCAGTACTTC CASSRLAGVGEQYF TRBJ2-7 TRBV5-1 . TRBD2
TGTGCCAGCAGACGGGATTGGGACAATGAGCAGTTCTTC CASRRDWDNEQFF TRBJ2-1 TRBV2 . .
TGCGCCAGCAGCTCGCTGGGGGCAGCCAATGAAAAACTGTTTTTT CASSSLGAANEKLFF TRBJ1-4 TRBV5-1 . .
TGTGCCAGCAGCTCAGCGGGGGGGCCTACAGATACGCAGTATTTT CASSSAGGPTDTQYF TRBJ2-3 TRBV5-5 . TRBD2
TGTGCCAGCAGCCCTGCCAGGGGAAGGGGCTATGGCTACACCTTC CASSPARGRGYGYTF TRBJ1-2 TRBV7-2 . .
TGTGCCAGCAGCGGGACCGGGACAGGGAGGTCTGAGGATGGCTACACCTTC CASSGTGTGRSEDGYTF TRBJ1-2 TRBV9 . TRBD1
TGTGCCAGCAGTTATAACACCGGGGAGCTGTTTTTT CASSYNTGELFF TRBJ2-2 TRBV7-9 few .
TGTGCTAGCAGCAAGGACAGGGGAGACGAGCAGTACTTC CASSKDRGDEQYF TRBJ2-7 TRBV7-7 . TRBD1
TGCGCCAGCAGCTTGGGACAGGGGTTCACTGAAGCTTTCTTT CASSLGQGFTEAFF TRBJ1-1 TRBV5-1 . TRBD1
TGTGCCAGCAGCCAAACGGGGGTACTCTACGAGCAGTACTTC CASSQTGVLYEQYF TRBJ2-7 TRBV4-2 . .
TGTGCCACCAGCAGAGTACTCCAAGAGACCCAGTACTTC CATSRVLQETQYF TRBJ2-5 TRBV15 . .